Below are 32 T cell receptor beta chains sequenced from a single sample in a study of cytomegalovirus exposure and HLA in healthy donors. Primers: 60 Vbeta forward and 13 Jbeta reverse. TCRdb's copy holds only in-frame clones and misses some; the assay was immunoSEQ multiplex PCR. The data show approximately 140,000 clones, 60% to 80% seen once. Sequenced: PBMCs. These receptors came from a male donor in good health and CMV-seronegative.

The chain has TRBV7-2 and TRBJ2-2, with D tentatively TRBD2 (6 bases). CDR1 is SGHTA and CDR2 is FQGNSA in the germline V gene. V was shortened by 5 bases and J by 5 bases, with 12 bases between the two germline ends. The CDR3 is 14 residues long. CDR3 loop: CASSPAGSTGELFF. CDR3 in DNA: TGTGCCAGCAGCCCCGCGGGGTCGACCGGGGAGCTGTTTTTT.

The J gene is TRBJ2-3, the V gene TRBV5-1; 8 bases map to TRBD1. Germline V gene data show CDR1 as SGHRS and CDR2 as YFSETQ. The CDR3 contains 17 residues. The J segment lost 2 bases and the V segment lost 4 bases, leaving 12 bases of the junction unmatched. CDR3 DNA sequence: TGCGCCAGCAGCCCCGCCGGGCAGGGGGCCTACACAGATACGCAGTATTTT. It is translated as CASSPAGQGAYTDTQYF. Supplemented by reference TRBV5-1 and TRBJ2-3, the full variable domain reads KAGVTQTPRYLIKTRGQQVTLSCSPISGHRSVSWYQQTPGQGLQFLFEYFSETQRNKGNFPGRFSGRQFSNSRSEMNVSTLELGDSALYLCASSPAGQGAYTDTQYFGPGTRLTVL.

This clone was observed a handful of times. V is TRBV7-3 and J is TRBJ2-7; 11 nucleotides line up with TRBD1. CDR1 and CDR2 (germline): SGHTA, FQGTGA. With V trimmed by 5 bases and J by 5 bases, 8 bases remained unmatched. The CDR3 runs to 15 residues. The CDR3 sequence: CASSPGGQGDHEQYF. CDR3 in DNA: TGTGCCAGCAGCCCCGGGGGACAGGGGGACCACGAGCAGTACTTC.

Only a few counts were recorded for this clone. V is TRBV4-1 and J is TRBJ2-2; TRBD2 is a possible D gene (5 bases). This CDR3 region has 15 residues. Germline CDR1 MGHRA, CDR2 YSYEKL. Between the trimmed V and J ends, which lost 3 bases and 7 bases, there was a span of 15 bases. The CDR3 nucleotides read TGCGCCAGCAGCCATAACTCCGCTGGGAGCGGGGAGCTGTTTTTT. Translation gives CASSHNSAGSGELFF.

The chain employs TRBV4-1 and TRBJ1-1; a possible D gene is TRBD1 (5 bases). CDR3 length: 15 residues. Deletions cut 1 base from V and 11 bases from J, with 20 bases between. In germline, CDR1 is MGHRA, CDR2 YSYEKL. The CDR3 here is CASSQGFGGQGAAFF. The DNA of the CDR3 is TGCGCCAGCAGCCAAGGATTCGGTGGACAAGGGGCGGCTTTCTTT.

The V and J genes are TRBV11-2 and TRBJ2-1, with D perhaps TRBD2 (7 bases). Looked up from germline, CDR1 is SGHAT and CDR2 is FQNNGV. The CDR3 is 15 residues long. The germline V and J ends were trimmed by 5 bases and 2 bases, with 13 bases remaining between them. The CDR3 loop reads CASSRGGGAYNEQFF. As DNA, the CDR3 is TGTGCCAGCAGCCGTGGAGGGGGGGCCTACAATGAGCAGTTCTTC.

This clone has just a few counts. The chain carries TRBV27 and TRBJ2-1, with D hard to call. V gave up 5 bases and J gave up 7 bases, with 15 bases separating them. This CDR3 has 14 amino acids. The germline gives CDR1 MNHEY, CDR2 SMNVEV (reference sequence). In DNA, the CDR3 is TGTGCCAGCAGTCTCTTCAACGGTCGGAATGAGCAGTTCTTC. Translation gives CASSLFNGRNEQFF.

The chain employs TRBV28 and TRBJ2-7; 8 bases are a match to TRBD2. The CDR3 runs to 16 residues. The trim removed 3 bases at V and 2 bases at J, leaving 9 bases unmatched. The germline V gene has CDR1 MDHEN and CDR2 SYDVKM. CDR3 DNA: TGTGCCAGCAGTTTTAGGACTAGCTGGGTCCCCTACGAGCAGTACTTC. Protein: CASSFRTSWVPYEQYF.

The gene calls are TRBV16 and TRBJ2-1; unclear D gene. There are 13 residues in the CDR3. The V end was cut by 3 bases, the J end by 4 bases, with 7 bases between. Germline V gene lookup returns CDR1 KGHSY and CDR2 FQNENV. This CDR3 reads CASSHYLYNEQFF. In nucleotides, the CDR3 is TGTGCCAGCAGCCACTACTTGTACAATGAGCAGTTCTTC.

The chain combines TRBV6-6 with TRBJ2-1; possibly TRBD2 for D (6 bases). Looked up from germline, CDR1 is MNHNY and CDR2 is SVGAGI (reference sequence). The CDR3 has 13 amino acids. Trimming took off 4 bases at V and 4 bases at J, with 8 bases between the two ends. In DNA, the CDR3 is TGTGCCAGCAGTTCGGGGGTTTACAATGAGCAGTTCTTC. Its protein product is CASSSGVYNEQFF.

The chain couples TRBV4-3 to TRBJ2-5; no clear D gene. Germline values: CDR1 LGHNA, CDR2 YSLEER. This CDR3 is 15 amino acids long. Between the trimmed V and J ends, which lost 0 bases and 5 bases, there was a span of 13 bases. CDR3 amino acids: CASSQDRGLVETQYF. CDR3 nucleotide sequence: TGCGCCAGCAGCCAAGATAGAGGTCTAGTGGAGACCCAGTACTTC.

This clone has only one observation. J is TRBJ1-2 and V is TRBV19; no firm D call. CDR1 and CDR2 from the germline V gene are LNHDA and SQIVND (reference sequence). The CDR3 extends over 13 amino acids. Trimming stripped 8 bases from V and 5 bases from J, with 15 bases between. CDR3 DNA sequence: TGTGCCAGTTTGAGAGGGCCGGCTTATGGCTACACCTTC. Protein product: CASLRGPAYGYTF.

V and J are TRBV30 and TRBJ2-1, with TRBD1 as a possible D gene (6 bases). From germline, CDR1 is GTSNPN and CDR2 SVGIG (reference sequence). V shed 4 bases and J shed 7 bases, with 20 bases lying between them. There are 15 residues in the CDR3. The CDR3 is CAWNRGGSQRNEQFF. The CDR3, as DNA: TGTGCCTGGAACCGAGGGGGATCCCAGAGAAATGAGCAGTTCTTC.

This chain uses TRBV5-6 with TRBJ2-3; 7 nucleotides agree with TRBD2. With V trimmed by 0 bases and J by 5 bases, 9 bases remained unmatched. CDR3 length equals 16 residues. Per germline, CDR1 SGHDT and CDR2 YYEEEE. The CDR3 sequence is CASSLGAGEIKDTQYF. In DNA form, the CDR3 reads TGTGCCAGCAGCTTGGGGGCGGGGGAAATAAAAGATACGCAGTATTTT.

This clone was counted only a few times. V is TRBV10-3 and J is TRBJ1-1; 7 nucleotides align to TRBD1. The J segment lost 1 base and the V segment lost 8 bases, leaving 4 bases of the junction unmatched. The CDR3 length is 13 residues. Germline V gene sequence: CDR1 ENHRY, CDR2 SYGVKD. CDR3 sequence (DNA): TGTGCCATCGGGGGGACAGAGAACACTGAAGCTTTCTTT. Its translation is CAIGGTENTEAFF.

The chain uses TRBV11-2 and TRBJ2-1; no clear D. V lost 1 base and J 3 bases, leaving 7 bases between the germline ends. CDR3 length: 14 amino acids. CDR1 and CDR2 from the germline V gene are SGHAT and FQNNGV. As DNA, the CDR3 is TGTGCCAGCAGCTTAGGATACAGCTACAATGAGCAGTTCTTC. Translating gives CASSLGYSYNEQFF.

This chain joins TRBV5-1 and TRBJ2-6; D might be TRBD1 (5 bases). V was pared by 5 bases and J by 2 bases, with 11 bases between. Germline assignment: CDR1 SGHRS and CDR2 YFSETQ. This CDR3 contains 15 residues. CDR3 nucleotide sequence: TGCGCCAGCAGGCCCACAGGCGCTGGGGCCAACGTCCTGACTTTC. Translation: CASRPTGAGANVLTF.

With respect to this clone: The germline gene is not matched at one end of the junction; a read error may be the cause. The V call is TRBV5-4, the J call TRBJ1-2; the D gene is possibly TRBD1 (6 bases). Germline CDR1 reads SGHNT; CDR2 reads YYREEE (reference sequence). The CDR3 extends over 14 amino acids. CDR3 region: CANSPDRTNYGYTF. In DNA, the CDR3 is TGTGCCAACAGCCCTGACAGGACTAACTATGGCTACACCTTC.

V usage is TRBV11-1 and J usage is TRBJ2-6; possibly TRBD1 for D (5 bases). CDR3 length: 15 residues. Germline V CDR1 and CDR2: SGHAT, FQDESV (reference sequence). V was clipped by 2 bases and J by 4 bases, with 9 bases between them. DNA of the CDR3: TGTGCCAGCAGCTTAAGGGGTTTCGGGGCCAACGTCCTGACTTTC. Translating it yields CASSLRGFGANVLTF.

The chain employs TRBV18 and TRBJ1-1, with D perhaps matching TRBD1 (6 bases). The CDR3 runs 15 residues. Germline V gene data show CDR1 as KGHSH and CDR2 as LQKENI. Trimming took off 7 bases at V and 7 bases at J, with 22 bases between the two ends. CDR3 protein: CASCSRAGEENEAFF. CDR3 DNA: TGTGCCAGCTGCAGCCGGGCAGGGGAAGAAAATGAAGCTTTCTTT.

The V and J genes are TRBV7-9 and TRBJ1-2; D not resolved. Deletions cut 1 base from V and 5 bases from J, with 11 bases between. CDR3 length: 14 residues. Per germline, CDR1 SEHNR and CDR2 FQNEAQ (reference sequence). The DNA for the CDR3 is TGTGCCAGCAGCTTAGTCCAAGGAGGGTATGGCTACACCTTC. Its protein product is CASSLVQGGYGYTF.

This chain joins TRBV4-1 and TRBJ2-3, with D perhaps matching TRBD1 (5 bases). V lost 4 bases, J lost 0 bases, and 11 bases lay in between. The CDR3 spans 15 residues. In germline, CDR1 is MGHRA, CDR2 YSYEKL. CDR3 sequence (DNA): TGCGCCAGCAGCCCCTTCGACAGCAGCACAGATACGCAGTATTTT. Translation: CASSPFDSSTDTQYF.

The V call is TRBV5-4, the J call TRBJ1-2; 10 bases agree with TRBD1. The CDR3 extends over 14 amino acids. V trimming: 2 bases; J trimming: 4 bases; junction bases outside the gene matches: 2. Per the germline V gene, CDR1 is SGHNT and CDR2 is YYREEE (reference sequence). The CDR3 sequence: CASSLGQGVYGYTF. CDR3 nucleotides: TGTGCCAGCAGCTTAGGACAGGGGGTCTATGGCTACACCTTC.

V is TRBV6-6 and J is TRBJ2-7; 8 bases are shared with TRBD1. The germline gives CDR1 MNHNY, CDR2 SVGAGI (reference sequence). The trim removed 6 bases at V and 5 bases at J, leaving 12 bases unmatched. CDR3 length: 15 amino acids. In DNA, the CDR3 is TGTGCCAGCAGCCTGCCTACAGGGGGGCTCCACGAGCAGTACTTC. Its protein product is CASSLPTGGLHEQYF.

This chain joins TRBV29-1 and TRBJ2-2; D is uncertain. The V gene lost 6 bases and the J gene lost 1 base, with 9 bases spanning the gap. CDR1 SQVTM and CDR2 ANQGSEA come from the germline V gene. This CDR3 comprises 13 residues. CDR3 sequence: CSVRFGNTGELFF. CDR3 sequence (DNA): TGCAGCGTGCGCTTCGGGAACACCGGGGAGCTGTTTTTT.

The chain carries TRBV7-2 and TRBJ1-5, with a possible D match to TRBD1 (5 bases). The CDR3 is 16 amino acids. Germline-derived CDR1 and CDR2 are SGHTA and FQGNSA. Trimming left V 1 base short and J 2 bases short, with 12 bases between. The CDR3 loop reads CASSLGAGVRNQPQHF. The CDR3 coding sequence is TGTGCCAGCAGCTTAGGGGCGGGGGTCCGCAATCAGCCCCAGCATTTT.

This clone was found a few times. V and J are TRBV5-4 and TRBJ1-1; the D is unclear. Between the trimmed V and J ends, which lost 4 bases and 4 bases, there was a span of 14 bases. This CDR3 has 14 amino acids. Germline CDR1 SGHNT, CDR2 YYREEE (reference sequence). For the CDR3, the DNA is TGTGCCAGCAGCGCCTTAGATGCGGGCACTGAAGCTTTCTTT. Its translation is CASSALDAGTEAFF.

J is TRBJ1-1 and V is TRBV5-1, with D uncertain. The V end was cut by 3 bases, the J end by 3 bases, with 12 bases between. CDR3 length: 14 residues. Germline values: CDR1 SGHRS, CDR2 YFSETQ. Here the CDR3 reads CASSSSDIYTEAFF. CDR3 coding DNA: TGCGCCAGCAGCTCGAGCGATATATACACTGAAGCTTTCTTT.

The chain joins TRBV27 to TRBJ2-3; the match to TRBD2 covers 14 bases. The CDR3 extends over 16 amino acids. CDR1 is MNHEY and CDR2 is SMNVEV in the germline V gene (reference sequence). The V gene end was trimmed by 7 bases and the J gene end by 6 bases; junction bases not matched to a gene: 9. The CDR3 loop is CASTAGLAGVRDTQYF. CDR3 coding DNA: TGTGCCAGCACCGCGGGACTAGCGGGGGTGAGGGATACGCAGTATTTT.

CDR3 loop: CASSALGDEQYF. CDR3 nucleotides: TGTGCCAGCAGCGCCCTAGGGGACGAGCAGTACTTC. The gene calls are TRBV2 and TRBJ2-7; tentative D call: TRBD1 (5 bases). V lost 6 bases and J 5 bases, leaving 11 bases between the germline ends. This CDR3 is built from 12 residues. Germline CDR1 SNHLY, CDR2 FYNNEI.

CDR3 in DNA: TGTGCCAGCAGCCACGAGGGTGGGGGGGAAGAGACCCAGTACTTC. Translating it yields CASSHEGGGEETQYF. This chain joins TRBV7-2 and TRBJ2-5, with 7 positions matching TRBD2. The germline CDR1 and CDR2 sequences are SGHTA and FQGNSA. This CDR3 spans 15 amino acids. Unmatched junction bases numbered 9, after V lost 5 bases and J lost 3 bases.

This clone was recorded a few times. J is TRBJ1-5 and V is TRBV28; no definite D call. Trimming took off 7 bases at V and 6 bases at J, with 10 bases between the two ends. Germline V lookup: CDR1 MDHEN, CDR2 SYDVKM. This CDR3 contains 12 residues. CDR3 nucleotides: TGTGCCAGCATAGGAGGTCCTCAGCCCCAGCATTTT. Residues: CASIGGPQPQHF.